The present T cell receptor beta chain was sequenced within a study of beta chain features in type 1 diabetes. Expressed TCRB transcripts were sequenced, since all the RNA that had been isolated was reverse transcribed. Clones were read by immunoSEQ multiplex PCR, and TCRdb kept only the in-frame ones, dropping some. The table shows about 340,000 clones, with approximately 13% occurring only once. As to this clone: Its antigen is not known.

Findings of the study overall: TCRB CDR3 length was moderately but significantly reduced in all four CD4+ subsets of Type 1 diabetes patients. Any HLA type influence on TCRB rearrangement was left unresolved here. PCR might preferentially amplify shorter templates, equally in patients and controls. Within patients, naive, central memory and Treg TCRB repertoires seemed more similar than within healthy donors.

V gave up 7 bases and J gave up 4 bases, with 19 bases separating them. Germline V lookup: CDR1 LNHDA, CDR2 SQIVND (reference sequence). This CDR3 contains 15 residues. This sequence joins TRBV19 and TRBJ1-2, with D tentatively TRBD1 (6 bases). The TCR comes from a woman under 30 with type 1 diabetes. Sample: naive CD4+ T cells from blood. The CDR3 region is CASNPGHLEGYGYTF. For the CDR3, the DNA is TGTGCCAGTAATCCGGGACACCTAGAAGGCTATGGCTACACCTTC.